This passage covers 11 T cell receptor beta chains from one sample sequenced in a study of cytomegalovirus exposure and HLA in healthy donors. Produced via immunoSEQ multiplex PCR; TCRdb's table is partial and in-frame only. The table lists around 98,000 clones, 87% of them singletons. The sequenced sample was PBMCs. The receptor set was obtained from a young man in good health and CMV-seropositive.

J is TRBJ2-4 and V is TRBV7-2; TRBD2 might be the D (6 bases). This CDR3 comprises 13 residues. CDR1 and CDR2 from the germline V gene are SGHTA and FQGNSA. Trimming removed 5 bases from V and 8 bases from J, with 13 bases in between. CDR3: CASSGGGGDIQYF. As DNA, the CDR3 is TGTGCCAGCAGCGGGGGAGGAGGGGACATTCAGTACTTC. The full variable domain, completed using reference TRBV7-2 and TRBJ2-4, is GAGVSQSPSNKVTEKGKDVELRCDPISGHTALYWYRQSLGQGLEFLIYFQGNSAPDKSGLPSDRFSAERTGGSVSTLTIQRTQQEDSAVYLCASSGGGGDIQYFGAGTRLSVL.

The chain employs TRBV9 and TRBJ1-2; TRBD1 matches at 9 bases. V lost 0 bases and J lost 5; bases outside the gene matches: 2. Germline V CDR1 and CDR2: SGDLS, YYNGEE. CDR3 length: 14 amino acids. In DNA, the CDR3 is TGTGCCAGCAGCGTAGACAGGGGGCTTTATGGCTACACCTTC. Translation: CASSVDRGLYGYTF.

The rearrangement uses TRBV6-5 and TRBJ1-2, with TRBD1 identical over 10 bases. The CDR3 has 14 residues. After removal of 8 bases from V and 1 base from J, the junction contained 4 bases not matched to a gene. CDR1 MNHEY and CDR2 SVGAGI come from the germline V gene. CDR3 nucleotides: TGTGCCAGCGGCCGGACAGGGGGTAACTATGGCTACACCTTC. This encodes CASGRTGGNYGYTF.

V is TRBV5-4 and J is TRBJ2-7; 8 nucleotides agree with TRBD2. Looked up from germline, CDR1 is SGHNT and CDR2 is YYREEE (reference sequence). Trimming cost V 6 bases and J 3 bases; bases outside gene matches: 11. This CDR3 comprises 15 residues. The CDR3 loop reads CASKLLGGTSYEQYF. The CDR3 nucleotides are TGTGCCAGCAAACTCCTCGGGGGGACTAGCTACGAGCAGTACTTC.

This chain connects TRBV4-2 to TRBJ2-7, with a weak D call TRBD1 (7 bases). V dropped 4 bases and J dropped 6 bases, with 10 bases sitting between them. CDR1 is LGHNA, CDR2 YNFKEQ, per germline. The CDR3 is 12 residues long. DNA for the CDR3: TGTGCCAGCAGCCCAGGGGGGCGCGAGCAGTACTTC. The encoded protein is CASSPGGREQYF.

This chain connects TRBV4-1 to TRBJ2-1; 9 bases match TRBD2. The CDR3 is 16 amino acids. V gave up 3 bases and J gave up 7 bases; unmatched junction bases: 10. CDR1 and CDR2 (germline): MGHRA, YSYEKL. DNA for the CDR3: TGCGCCAGCAGCCAGATTCTAGCGGGGAGAAAAAATGAGCAGTTCTTC. This sequence encodes CASSQILAGRKNEQFF.

The genes are TRBV7-2 and TRBJ1-2; TRBD1 might be the D (5 bases). Germline V CDR1 and CDR2: SGHTA, FQGNSA. CDR3 size: 13 residues. The V end was cut by 2 bases, the J end by 6 bases, with 10 bases between. CDR3 loop: CASSLSGGDGYTF. CDR3 nucleotide sequence: TGTGCCAGCAGCTTATCGGGAGGGGATGGCTACACCTTC.

The chain joins TRBV7-2 to TRBJ2-7; 8 nucleotides line up with TRBD2. The CDR3 has 18 amino acids. The trim removed 0 bases at V and 0 bases at J, leaving 10 bases unmatched. Germline lookup yields CDR1 SGHTA and CDR2 FQGNSA. CDR3 amino acids: CASSLALSGSEISYEQYF. In DNA form, the CDR3 reads TGTGCCAGCAGCTTAGCGCTCAGCGGGAGTGAGATCTCCTACGAGCAGTACTTC. The full variable domain, with the rest looked up from reference TRBV7-2 and TRBJ2-7, is GAGVSQSPSNKVTEKGKDVELRCDPISGHTALYWYRQSLGQGLEFLIYFQGNSAPDKSGLPSDRFSAERTGGSVSTLTIQRTQQEDSAVYLCASSLALSGSEISYEQYFGPGTRLTVT.

The chain employs TRBV19 and TRBJ2-3; D not resolved. This CDR3 has 17 amino acids. Germline V gene lookup returns CDR1 LNHDA and CDR2 SQIVND (reference sequence). V was cut by 0 bases and J by 0 bases, with 13 bases left in between. DNA of the CDR3: TGTGCCAGTAGTATAGATTTCGGCAGCGCTAGCACAGATACGCAGTATTTT. This gives the protein CASSIDFGSASTDTQYF.

V gene TRBV2 combines with J gene TRBJ2-3; the D is unclear. There are 14 residues in the CDR3. The V gene lost 0 bases and the J gene lost 2 bases, with 6 bases spanning the gap. Germline CDR1 reads SNHLY; CDR2 reads FYNNEI. The CDR3 nucleotides are TGTGCCAGCAGTGAAGCCCGTAACACAGATACGCAGTATTTT. This sequence encodes CASSEARNTDTQYF.

The rearrangement links TRBV5-1 to TRBJ2-7; 13 nucleotides match TRBD2. The CDR3 is made up of 17 amino acids. The trim removed 0 bases at V and 2 bases at J, leaving 5 bases unmatched. In germline, CDR1 is SGHRS, CDR2 YFSETQ. The CDR3 sequence: CASSLAPTSGGPYEQYF. The CDR3 region has the DNA TGCGCCAGCAGCTTGGCCCCGACTAGCGGGGGGCCCTACGAGCAGTACTTC.